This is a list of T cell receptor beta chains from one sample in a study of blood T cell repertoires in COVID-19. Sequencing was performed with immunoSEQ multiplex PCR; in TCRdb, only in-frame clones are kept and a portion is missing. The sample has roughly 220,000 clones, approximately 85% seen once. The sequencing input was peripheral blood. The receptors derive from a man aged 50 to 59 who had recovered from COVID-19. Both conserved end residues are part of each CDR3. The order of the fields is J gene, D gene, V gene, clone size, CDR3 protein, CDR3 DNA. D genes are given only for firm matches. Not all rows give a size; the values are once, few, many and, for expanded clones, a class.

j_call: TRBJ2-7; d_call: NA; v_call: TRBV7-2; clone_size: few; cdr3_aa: CASSAQGRRGQYF; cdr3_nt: TGTGCCAGCAGCGCCCAGGGCCGCAGGGGGCAGTACTTC
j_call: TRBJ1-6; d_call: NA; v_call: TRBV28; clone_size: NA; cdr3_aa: CASTPGWQTNSPLHF; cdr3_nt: TGTGCCAGCACCCCGGGGTGGCAGACGAATTCACCCCTCCACTTT
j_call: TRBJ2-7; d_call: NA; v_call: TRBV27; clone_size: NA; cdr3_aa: CASSLSSARYYEQYF; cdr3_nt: TGTGCCAGCAGTTTATCCTCCGCTAGGTACTACGAGCAGTACTTC
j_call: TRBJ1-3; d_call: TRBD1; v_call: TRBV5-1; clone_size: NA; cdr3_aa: CASSRGTGDYSGNTIYF; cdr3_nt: TGCGCCAGCAGTAGAGGGACAGGGGACTACTCTGGAAACACCATATATTTT
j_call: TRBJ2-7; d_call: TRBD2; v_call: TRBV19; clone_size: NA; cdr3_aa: CASSSGRAYEQYF; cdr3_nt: TGTGCCAGTAGTAGCGGGAGGGCCTACGAGCAGTACTTC
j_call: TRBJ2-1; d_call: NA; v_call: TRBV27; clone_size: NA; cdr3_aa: CASSLANNEQFF; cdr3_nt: TGTGCCAGCAGTTTGGCAAATAATGAGCAGTTCTTC
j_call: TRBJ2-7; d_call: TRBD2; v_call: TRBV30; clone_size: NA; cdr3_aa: CAWRRSGTPGEQYF; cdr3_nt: TGTGCCTGGAGACGTAGCGGGACCCCCGGGGAGCAGTACTTC
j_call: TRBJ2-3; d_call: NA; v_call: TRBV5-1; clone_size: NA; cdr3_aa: CASSPDSTSTDTQYF; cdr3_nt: TGCGCCAGCAGCCCGGACAGCACTAGCACAGATACGCAGTATTTT
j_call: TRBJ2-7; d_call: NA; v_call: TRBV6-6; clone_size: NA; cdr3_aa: CASSWEESSSYEQYF; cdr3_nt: TGTGCCAGCAGTTGGGAGGAGTCAAGCTCCTACGAGCAGTACTTC
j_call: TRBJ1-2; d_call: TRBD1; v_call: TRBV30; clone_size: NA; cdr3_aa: CAGDRMESNYGYTF; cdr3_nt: TGTGCCGGGGACAGGATGGAATCTAACTATGGCTACACCTTC
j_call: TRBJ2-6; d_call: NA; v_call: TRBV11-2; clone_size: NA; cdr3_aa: CASSLHEALAHPGANVLTF; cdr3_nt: TGTGCCAGCAGCTTACACGAAGCGCTTGCCCATCCGGGGGCCAACGTCCTGACTTTC
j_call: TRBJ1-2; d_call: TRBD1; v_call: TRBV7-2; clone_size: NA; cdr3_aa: CASSPGTDYGYTF; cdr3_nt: TGTGCCAGCAGCCCTGGGACAGACTATGGCTACACCTTC
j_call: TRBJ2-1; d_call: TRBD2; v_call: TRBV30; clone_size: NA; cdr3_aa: CAWGGTSGTYNEQFF; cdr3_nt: TGTGCCTGGGGGGGGACTAGCGGGACCTACAATGAGCAGTTCTTC
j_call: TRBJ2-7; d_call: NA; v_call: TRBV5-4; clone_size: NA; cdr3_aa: CASSLFSTSLYEQYF; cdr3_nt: TGTGCCAGCAGCTTGTTTAGTACCTCCCTCTACGAGCAGTACTTC
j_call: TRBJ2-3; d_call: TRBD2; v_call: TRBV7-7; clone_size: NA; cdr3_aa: CASSKGLAGLDTQYF; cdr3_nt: TGTGCCAGCAGCAAGGGACTAGCGGGACTAGATACGCAGTATTTT
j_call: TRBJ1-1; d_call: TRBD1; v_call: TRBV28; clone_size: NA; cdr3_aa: CASSPNRGPGTEAFF; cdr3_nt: TGTGCCAGCAGCCCAAACAGGGGGCCGGGCACTGAAGCTTTCTTT
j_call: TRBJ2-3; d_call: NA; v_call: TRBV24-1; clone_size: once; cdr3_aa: CATSALGRETSTDTQYF; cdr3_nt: TGTGCCACCAGTGCCCTTGGTAGGGAGACTAGCACAGATACGCAGTATTTT
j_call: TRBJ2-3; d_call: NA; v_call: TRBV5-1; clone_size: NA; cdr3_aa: CASSLPGAGGGTQYF; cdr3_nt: TGCGCCAGCAGCTTACCGGGGGCCGGCGGGGGTACGCAGTATTTT
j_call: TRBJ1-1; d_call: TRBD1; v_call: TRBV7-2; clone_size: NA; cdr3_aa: CASSQPRGLTTEAFF; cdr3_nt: TGTGCCAGCAGCCAACCCAGGGGGTTGACCACTGAAGCTTTCTTT
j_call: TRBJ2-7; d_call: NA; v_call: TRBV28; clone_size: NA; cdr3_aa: CASKTDNYEQYF; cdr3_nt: TGTGCCAGTAAGACAGATAACTACGAGCAGTACTTC
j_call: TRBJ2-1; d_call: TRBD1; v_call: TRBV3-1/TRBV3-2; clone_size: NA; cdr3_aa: CASSQIRPGTGSYNEQFF; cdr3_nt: TGTGCCAGCAGCCAGATTAGACCGGGGACAGGGAGTTACAATGAGCAGTTCTTC
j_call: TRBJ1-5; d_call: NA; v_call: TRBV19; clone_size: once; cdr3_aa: CASGFFNQPQHF; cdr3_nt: TGTGCCAGTGGCTTCTTCAATCAGCCCCAGCATTTT
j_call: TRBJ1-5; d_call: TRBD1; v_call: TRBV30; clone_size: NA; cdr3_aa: CAWSPGQTSNQPQHF; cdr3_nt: TGTGCCTGGAGCCCGGGACAGACTAGCAATCAGCCCCAGCATTTT
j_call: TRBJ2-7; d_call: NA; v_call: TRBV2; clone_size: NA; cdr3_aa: CASRFRGAIDEQYF; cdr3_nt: TGTGCCAGCAGATTTCGGGGGGCAATCGACGAGCAGTACTTC
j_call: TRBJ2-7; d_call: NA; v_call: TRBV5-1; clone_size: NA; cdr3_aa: CASSERTTFYEQYF; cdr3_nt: TGCGCCAGCAGCGAGAGAACTACCTTCTACGAGCAGTACTTC
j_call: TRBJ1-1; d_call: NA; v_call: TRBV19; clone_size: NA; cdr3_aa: CASSPWAGKVPEAFF; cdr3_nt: TGTGCCAGTAGCCCGTGGGCAGGCAAGGTCCCTGAAGCTTTCTTT
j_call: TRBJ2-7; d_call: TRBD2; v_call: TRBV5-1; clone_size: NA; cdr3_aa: CASSLGFLADYEQYF; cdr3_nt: TGCGCCAGCAGCTTGGGCTTTCTAGCGGACTACGAGCAGTACTTC
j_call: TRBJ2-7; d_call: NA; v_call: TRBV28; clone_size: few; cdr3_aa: CASSLGVTGLSYEQYF; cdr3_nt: TGTGCCAGCAGTTTAGGTGTCACAGGGCTTTCCTACGAGCAGTACTTC
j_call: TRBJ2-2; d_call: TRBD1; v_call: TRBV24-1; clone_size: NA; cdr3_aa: CATSETGTGRAGELFF; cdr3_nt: TGTGCCACCAGTGAGACCGGGACAGGGAGGGCCGGGGAGCTGTTTTTT
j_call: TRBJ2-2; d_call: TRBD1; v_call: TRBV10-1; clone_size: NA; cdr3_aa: CASSDLRTGVTGELFF; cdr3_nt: TGCGCCAGCAGTGACCTCCGGACAGGCGTAACCGGGGAGCTGTTTTTT
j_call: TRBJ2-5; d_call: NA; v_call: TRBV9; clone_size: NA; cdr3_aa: CASSVGFAGNQETQYF; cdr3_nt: TGTGCCAGCAGCGTAGGATTTGCAGGCAATCAAGAGACCCAGTACTTC
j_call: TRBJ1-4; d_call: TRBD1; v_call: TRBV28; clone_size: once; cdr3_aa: CASSSPGQGRIEKLFF; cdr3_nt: TGTGCCAGCAGTTCCCCGGGACAGGGAAGAATTGAAAAACTGTTTTTT
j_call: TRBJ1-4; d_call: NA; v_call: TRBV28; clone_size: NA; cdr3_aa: CASSPGPRRNEKLFF; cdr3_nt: TGTGCCAGCAGCCCTGGGCCGCGCAGGAATGAAAAACTGTTTTTT
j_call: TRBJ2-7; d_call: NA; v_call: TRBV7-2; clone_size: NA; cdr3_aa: CASSLSTGKSYEQYF; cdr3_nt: TGTGCCAGCAGCTTATCGACAGGAAAAAGCTACGAGCAGTACTTC
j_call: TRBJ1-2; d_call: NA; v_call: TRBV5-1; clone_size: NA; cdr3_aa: CASSTDGVYGYTF; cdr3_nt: TGCGCCAGCAGTACAGACGGCGTCTATGGCTACACCTTC
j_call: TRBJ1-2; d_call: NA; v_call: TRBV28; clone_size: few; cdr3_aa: CASSVRVVGYTF; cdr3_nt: TGTGCCAGCAGTGTCAGGGTTGTTGGCTACACCTTC
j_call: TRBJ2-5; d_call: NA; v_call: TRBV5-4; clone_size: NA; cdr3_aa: CASSPPSTGRETQYF; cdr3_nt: TGTGCCAGCAGCCCCCCAAGCACCGGTCGAGAGACCCAGTACTTC
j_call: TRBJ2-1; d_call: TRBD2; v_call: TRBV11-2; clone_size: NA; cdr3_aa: CASSTPPSGSWDEQFF; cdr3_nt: TGTGCCAGCAGTACCCCTCCTAGCGGGAGTTGGGATGAGCAGTTCTTC
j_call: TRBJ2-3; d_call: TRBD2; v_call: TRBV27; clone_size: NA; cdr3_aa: CASSFSGRADTQYF; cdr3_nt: TGTGCCAGCAGTTTTAGCGGGAGGGCAGATACGCAGTATTTT
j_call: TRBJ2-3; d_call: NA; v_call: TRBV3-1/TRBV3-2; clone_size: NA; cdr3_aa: CASSQPGTLTDTQYF; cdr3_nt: TGTGCCAGCAGCCAACCCGGGACACTCACAGATACGCAGTATTTT